This T cell receptor beta chain was captured by sequencing in a study of blood T cell repertoires in COVID-19. Study-wide background: Samples came from the United States, Italy and Spain, spanning acute and convalescent COVID-19. The analysed material was cDNA or gDNA that came from T cells, B-cell-depleted T cells, or PBMCs.

The Seattle patients joined while their infection was active and were tracked longitudinally afterward. This CDR3 region has 12 residues. With 4 bases removed from V and 7 bases from J, the gap between germline ends came to 9 bases. Germline V gene sequence: CDR1 SGHRS, CDR2 YFSETQ. Authors' processing steps: Reference gene primers were amplified, and this amplification served to estimate nucleated cell counts. The protocol was immunoSEQ multiplex PCR, while the TCRdb copy is restricted to in-frame clones and leaves out a portion. V and J calls plus clone size are reproduced from that table; the DNA served to infer D and trimming. The table has about 200,000 clones, 90% to 95% seen once.

J is TRBJ2-1 and V is TRBV5-1; D is possibly TRBD2 (5 bases). The receptor's source is a man aged 30-40 years with COVID-19, enrolled during active disease. Sequenced sample: peripheral blood. CDR3 loop: CASSPTSNEQFF. CDR3 sequence (DNA): TGCGCCAGCAGCCCTACTAGTAATGAGCAGTTCTTC.